The sequence of this T cell receptor beta chain was determined in a study of T-cell reconstitution after alpha-beta-depleted transplantation in children. This clonotype has ten or more counts. CDR1 and CDR2 (germline): SGDLS, YYNGEE. Deletions cut 4 bases from V and 3 bases from J, with 10 bases between. This CDR3 comprises 13 residues. Preparation of the TCRbeta library involved a method that used unique molecular identifiers. MiXCR was run by TCRdb on the PCR reads, yielding one entry per CDR3 protein. The sample comprises over 550,000 distinct CDR3 sequences, 10% of which are singletons, and less than 4.5% rests with the top ten.

The sequences come from PBMCs from the stem cell graft donor, collected from the stem cell graft. The origin of this receptor is a human donor who donated a stem cell graft to a child with acute myeloid leukemia. The rearrangement links TRBV9 to TRBJ1-1; no definite D call. The CDR3 coding sequence is TGTGCCAGCAGCCCCCGCCGGGACACTGAAGCTTTCTTT. Its translation is CASSPRRDTEAFF. The full variable domain, with the rest looked up from reference TRBV9 and TRBJ1-1, is DSGVTQTPKHLITATGQRVTLRCSPRSGDLSVYWYQQSLDQGLQFLIQYYNGEERAKGNILERFSAQQFPDLHSELNLSSLELGDSALYFCASSPRRDTEAFFGQGTRLTVV.